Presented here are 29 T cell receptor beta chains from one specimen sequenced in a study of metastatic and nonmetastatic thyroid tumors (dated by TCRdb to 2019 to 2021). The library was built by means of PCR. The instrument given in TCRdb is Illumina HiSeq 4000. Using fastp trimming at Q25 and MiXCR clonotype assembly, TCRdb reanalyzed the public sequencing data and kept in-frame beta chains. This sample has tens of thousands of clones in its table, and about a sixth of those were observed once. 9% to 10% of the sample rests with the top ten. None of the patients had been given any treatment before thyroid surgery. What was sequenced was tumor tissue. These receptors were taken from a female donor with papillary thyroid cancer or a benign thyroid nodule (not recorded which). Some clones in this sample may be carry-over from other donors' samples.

The CDR3 protein is CASSLEMPGGYTF. CDR3 nucleotide sequence: TGTGCCAGCAGCTTAGAAATGCCGGGAGGCTACACCTTC. The gene calls are TRBV11-2 and TRBJ1-2, with D unclear. From germline, CDR1 is SGHAT and CDR2 FQNNGV. The CDR3 consists of 13 residues. Trimming cost V 0 bases and J 8 bases, with 10 bases left between them.

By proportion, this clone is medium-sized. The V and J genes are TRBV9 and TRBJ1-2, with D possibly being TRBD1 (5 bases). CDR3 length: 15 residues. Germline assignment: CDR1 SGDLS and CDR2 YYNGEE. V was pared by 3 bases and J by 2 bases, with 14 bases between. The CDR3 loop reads CASSAQDGANYGYTF. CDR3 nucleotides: TGTGCCAGCAGCGCACAGGACGGAGCAAACTATGGCTACACCTTC. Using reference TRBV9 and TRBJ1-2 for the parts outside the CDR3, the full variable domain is DSGVTQTPKHLITATGQRVTLRCSPRSGDLSVYWYQQSLDQGLQFLIQYYNGEERAKGNILERFSAQQFPDLHSELNLSSLELGDSALYFCASSAQDGANYGYTFGSGTRLTVV.

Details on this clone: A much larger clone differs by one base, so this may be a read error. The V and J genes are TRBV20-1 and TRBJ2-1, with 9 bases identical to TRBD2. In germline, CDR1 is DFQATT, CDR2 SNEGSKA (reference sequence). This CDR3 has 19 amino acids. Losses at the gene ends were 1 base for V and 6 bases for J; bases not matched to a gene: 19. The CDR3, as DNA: TGCAGTGCTAGAGGTCTGAGACTAGCGGCTCCCGGGCAGGGCAATGAGCAGTTCTTC. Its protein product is CSARGLRLAAPGQGNEQFF.

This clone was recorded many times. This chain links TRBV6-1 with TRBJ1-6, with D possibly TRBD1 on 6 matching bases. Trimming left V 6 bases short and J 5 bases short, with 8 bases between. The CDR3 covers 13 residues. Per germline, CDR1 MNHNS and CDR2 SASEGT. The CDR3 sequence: CASRGQHNSPLHF. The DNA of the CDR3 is TGTGCCAGCAGAGGACAGCATAATTCACCCCTCCACTTT.

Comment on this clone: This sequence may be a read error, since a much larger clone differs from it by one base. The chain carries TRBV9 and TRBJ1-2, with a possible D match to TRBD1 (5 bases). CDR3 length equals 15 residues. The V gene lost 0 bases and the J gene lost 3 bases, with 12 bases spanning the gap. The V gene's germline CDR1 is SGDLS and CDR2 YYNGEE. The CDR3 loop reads CASSVVGVPDYGYTF. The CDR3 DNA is TGTGCCAGCAGCGTAGTAGGGGTGCCCGACTATGGCTACACCTTC.

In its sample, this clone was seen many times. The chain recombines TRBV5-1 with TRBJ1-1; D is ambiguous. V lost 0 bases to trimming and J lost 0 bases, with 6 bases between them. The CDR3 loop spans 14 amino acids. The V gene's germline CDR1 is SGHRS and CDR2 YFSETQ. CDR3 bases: TGCGCCAGCAGCTTGGGTGGGATGAACACTGAAGCTTTCTTT. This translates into CASSLGGMNTEAFF.

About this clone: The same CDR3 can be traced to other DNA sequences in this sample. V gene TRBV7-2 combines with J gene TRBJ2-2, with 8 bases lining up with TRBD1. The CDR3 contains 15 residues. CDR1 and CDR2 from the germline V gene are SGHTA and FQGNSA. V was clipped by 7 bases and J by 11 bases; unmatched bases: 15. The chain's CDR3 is CASTQIQGAGGELFF. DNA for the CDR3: TGTGCCAGCACCCAGATCCAGGGGGCTGGCGGAGAGCTGTTTTTT.

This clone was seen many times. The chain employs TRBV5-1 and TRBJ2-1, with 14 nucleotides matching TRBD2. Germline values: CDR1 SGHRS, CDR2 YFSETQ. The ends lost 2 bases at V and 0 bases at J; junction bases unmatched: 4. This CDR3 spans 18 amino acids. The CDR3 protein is CASSFPGTSGSSYNEQFF. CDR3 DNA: TGCGCCAGCAGCTTTCCCGGGACTAGCGGGAGCTCCTACAATGAGCAGTTCTTC.

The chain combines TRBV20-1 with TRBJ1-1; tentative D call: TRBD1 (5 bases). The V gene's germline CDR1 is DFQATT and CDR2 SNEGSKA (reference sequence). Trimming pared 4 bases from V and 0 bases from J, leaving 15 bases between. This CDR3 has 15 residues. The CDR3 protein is CSAIDGSRVNTEAFF. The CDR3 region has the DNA TGCAGTGCTATAGATGGCTCCAGGGTGAACACTGAAGCTTTCTTT.

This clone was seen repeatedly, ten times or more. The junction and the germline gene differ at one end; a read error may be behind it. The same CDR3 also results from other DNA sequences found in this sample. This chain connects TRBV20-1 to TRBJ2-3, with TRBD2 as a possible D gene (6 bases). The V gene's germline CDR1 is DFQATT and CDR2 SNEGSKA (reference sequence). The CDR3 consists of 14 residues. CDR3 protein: CSAGDWGGTDTQYF. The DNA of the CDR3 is TGCAGTGCTGGAGACTGGGGGGGCACAGATACGCAGTATTTT.

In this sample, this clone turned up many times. The CDR3 nucleotides are TGTGCCAGCAGCCAAACAGGCCCCGATCCTGAAAAACTGTTTTTT. Amino acid sequence: CASSQTGPDPEKLFF. The V call is TRBV6-1, the J call TRBJ1-4, with D perhaps TRBD1 (5 bases). With 6 bases removed from V and 7 bases from J, the gap between germline ends came to 18 bases. Germline lookup yields CDR1 MNHNS and CDR2 SASEGT. This CDR3 comprises 15 residues.

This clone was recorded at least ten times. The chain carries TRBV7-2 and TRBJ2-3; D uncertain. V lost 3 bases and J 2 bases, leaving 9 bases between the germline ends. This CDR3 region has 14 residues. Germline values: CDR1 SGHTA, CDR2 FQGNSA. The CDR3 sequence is CASSFYLNTDTQYF. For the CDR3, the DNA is TGTGCCAGCAGCTTTTACCTTAACACAGATACGCAGTATTTT.

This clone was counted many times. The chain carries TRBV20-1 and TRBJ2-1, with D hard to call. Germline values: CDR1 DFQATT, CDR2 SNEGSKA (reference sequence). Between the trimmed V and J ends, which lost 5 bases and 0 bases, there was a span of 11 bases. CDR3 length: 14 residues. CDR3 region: CSAGPLSSYNEQFF. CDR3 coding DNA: TGCAGTGCTGGTCCCTTGAGCTCCTACAATGAGCAGTTCTTC.

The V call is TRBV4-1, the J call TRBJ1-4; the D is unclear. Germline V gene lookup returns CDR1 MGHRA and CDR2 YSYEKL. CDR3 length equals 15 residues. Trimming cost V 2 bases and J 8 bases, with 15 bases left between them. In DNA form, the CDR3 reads TGCGCCAGCAGCCAAATTGGAACAGCCGCGGAAAAACTGTTTTTT. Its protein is CASSQIGTAAEKLFF.

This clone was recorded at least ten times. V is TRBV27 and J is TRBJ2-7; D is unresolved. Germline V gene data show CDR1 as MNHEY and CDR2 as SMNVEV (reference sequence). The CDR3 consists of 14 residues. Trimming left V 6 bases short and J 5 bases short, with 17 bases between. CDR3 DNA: TGTGCCAGCAGGCCCCTGGAGTGGCTCGACGAGCAGTACTTC. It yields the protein CASRPLEWLDEQYF.

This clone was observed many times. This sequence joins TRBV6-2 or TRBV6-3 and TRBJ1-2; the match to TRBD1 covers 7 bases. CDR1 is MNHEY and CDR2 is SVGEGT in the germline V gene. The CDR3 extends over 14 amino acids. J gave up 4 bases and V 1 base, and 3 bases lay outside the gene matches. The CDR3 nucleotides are TGTGCCAGCAGTTACTGGGACAGCCCCTATGGCTACACCTTC. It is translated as CASSYWDSPYGYTF.

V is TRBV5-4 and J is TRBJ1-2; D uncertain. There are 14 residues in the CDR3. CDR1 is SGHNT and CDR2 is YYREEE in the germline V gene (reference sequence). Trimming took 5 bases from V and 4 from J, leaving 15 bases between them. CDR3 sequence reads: CASSPRGVPYGYTF. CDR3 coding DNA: TGTGCCAGCAGTCCCCGCGGCGTGCCCTATGGCTACACCTTC.

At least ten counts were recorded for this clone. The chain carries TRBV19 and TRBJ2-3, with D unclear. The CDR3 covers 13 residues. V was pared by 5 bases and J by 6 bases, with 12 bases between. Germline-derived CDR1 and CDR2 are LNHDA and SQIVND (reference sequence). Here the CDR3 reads CASSSTLGDTQYF. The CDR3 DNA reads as TGTGCCAGTAGTTCAACTCTGGGGGATACGCAGTATTTT.

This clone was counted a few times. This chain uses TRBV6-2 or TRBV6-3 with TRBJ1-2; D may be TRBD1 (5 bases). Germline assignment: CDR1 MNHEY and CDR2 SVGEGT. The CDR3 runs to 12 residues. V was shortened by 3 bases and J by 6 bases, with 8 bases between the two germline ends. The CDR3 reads CASSYGDDGYTF. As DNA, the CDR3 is TGTGCCAGCAGTTATGGGGACGATGGCTACACCTTC.

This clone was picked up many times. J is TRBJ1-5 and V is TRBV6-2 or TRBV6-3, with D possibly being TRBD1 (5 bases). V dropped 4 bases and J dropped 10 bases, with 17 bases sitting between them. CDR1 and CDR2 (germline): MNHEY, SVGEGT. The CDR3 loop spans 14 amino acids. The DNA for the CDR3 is TGTGCCAGCAGTTTGTCGGCGGGGCGAGAACCCCAGCATTTT. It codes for CASSLSAGREPQHF.

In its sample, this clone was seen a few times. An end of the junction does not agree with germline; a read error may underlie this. The CDR3 loop reads CAGTHPTSSYSYNEQFF. The CDR3 region has the DNA TGCGCCGGCACCCACCCTACTAGCTCTTACTCCTACAATGAGCAGTTCTTT. The V and J genes are TRBV10-2 and TRBJ2-5; tentative D call: TRBD2 (6 bases). The CDR3 has 17 amino acids. Germline V gene lookup returns CDR1 WSHSY and CDR2 SAAADI.

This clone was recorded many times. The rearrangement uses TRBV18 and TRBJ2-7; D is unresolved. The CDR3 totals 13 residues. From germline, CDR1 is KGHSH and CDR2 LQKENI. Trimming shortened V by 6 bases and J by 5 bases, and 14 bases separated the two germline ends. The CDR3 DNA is TGTGCCAGCTCCCGAATGGAAAGAGACGAGCAGTACTTC. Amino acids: CASSRMERDEQYF.

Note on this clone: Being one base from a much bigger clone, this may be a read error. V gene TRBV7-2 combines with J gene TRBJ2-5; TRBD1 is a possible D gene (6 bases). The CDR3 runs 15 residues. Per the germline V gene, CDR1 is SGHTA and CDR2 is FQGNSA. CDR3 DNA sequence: TGTGCCAGCAGCCCGACAGGAAGACCGCAAGAGACCAAGTACTTC. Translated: CASSPTGRPQETKYF.

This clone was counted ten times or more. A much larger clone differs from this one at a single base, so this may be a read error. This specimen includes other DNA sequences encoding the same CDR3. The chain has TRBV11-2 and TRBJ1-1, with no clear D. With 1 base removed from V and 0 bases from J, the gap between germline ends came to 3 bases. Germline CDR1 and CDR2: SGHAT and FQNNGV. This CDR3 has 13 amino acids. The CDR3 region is CASSLVVNTEAFF. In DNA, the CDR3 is TGTGCCAGCAGCTTAGTCGTGAACACTGAAGCTTTCTTT.

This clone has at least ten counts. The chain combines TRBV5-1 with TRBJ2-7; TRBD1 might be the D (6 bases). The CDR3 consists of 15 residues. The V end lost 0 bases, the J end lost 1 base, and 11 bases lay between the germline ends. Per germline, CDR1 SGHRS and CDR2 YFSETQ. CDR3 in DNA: TGCGCCAGCAGCTTGGGGGCAGGGGATTCCTACGAGCAGTACTTC. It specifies CASSLGAGDSYEQYF.

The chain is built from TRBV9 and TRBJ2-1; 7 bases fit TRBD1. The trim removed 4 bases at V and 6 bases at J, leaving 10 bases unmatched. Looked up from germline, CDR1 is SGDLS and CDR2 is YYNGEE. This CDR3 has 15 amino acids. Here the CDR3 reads CASSHRGSFCNEQFF. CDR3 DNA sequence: TGTGCCAGCAGCCACAGGGGTAGTTTTTGCAATGAGCAGTTCTTC.

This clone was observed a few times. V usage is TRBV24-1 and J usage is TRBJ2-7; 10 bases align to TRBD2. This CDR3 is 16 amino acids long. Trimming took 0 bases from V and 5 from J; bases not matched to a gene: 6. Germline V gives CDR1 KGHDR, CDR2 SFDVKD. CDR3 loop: CATSDLVLAGNDEQYF. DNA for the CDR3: TGTGCCACCAGTGATTTGGTACTAGCGGGGAACGACGAGCAGTACTTC.

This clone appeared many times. Written as DNA, the CDR3 is TGCAGTGCTAGAGATACCTTAGGGGGCAACACCGGGGAGCTGTTTTTT. This encodes CSARDTLGGNTGELFF. V gene TRBV20-1 combines with J gene TRBJ2-2, with 7 bases fitting TRBD1. Germline loops: CDR1 DFQATT, CDR2 SNEGSKA (reference sequence). V dropped 0 bases and J dropped 2; count of bases not matched to a gene: 6. The CDR3 has 16 amino acids.

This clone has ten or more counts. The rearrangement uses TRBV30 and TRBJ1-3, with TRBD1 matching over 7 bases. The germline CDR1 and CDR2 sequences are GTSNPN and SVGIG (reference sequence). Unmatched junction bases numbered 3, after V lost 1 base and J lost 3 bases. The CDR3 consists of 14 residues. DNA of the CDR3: TGTGCCTGGAGTGAAAGGGGGCTTGGAAACACCATATATTTT. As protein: CAWSERGLGNTIYF.